This TCR beta chain appears in the sequencing data of a study of Ad26.COV2.S vaccination and SARS-CoV-2 variants (dated by TCRdb to about 2021). Some background on the complete study: Vaccine-arm donors were drawn from COV1001, a multicentre, randomized, double-blind, placebo-controlled phase I-IIa trial of Ad26.COV2.S in healthy adults. Investigators did not know the trial group allocation while performing experiments and assessing outcomes. Trial participants were randomized into five groups of five: low-dose or high-dose Ad26.COV2.S given once or twice, or placebo on both occasions. The specificity and breadth of SARS-CoV-2-reactive T cell receptors after Ad26.COV2.S vaccination were assessed by TCRbeta repertoire sequencing. Dosing of Ad26.COV2.S was intramuscular, at either 5x10^10 or 1x10^11 viral particles, delivered as one shot or as two shots spaced 56 days apart. A total of roughly 32 samples were included in the TCR-sequenced set, comprising around 19 Ad26.COV2.S vaccine recipients, 5 placebo recipients and 8 SARS-CoV-2 convalescent individuals. Results the study describes overall, beyond this receptor: Vaccine and placebo recipients had similar non-spike TCR breadth, a finding consistent with the vaccine containing only spike. The authors noted that total T cell responses may have been underestimated by the TCR breadth and depth analyses. The study lacked the statistical power to compare responses across vaccine doses or regimens. Higher spike-specific TCR breadth was observed in Ad26.COV2.S recipients than in placebo recipients (P = 0.0014). After vaccination, spike-specific CD8+ and CD4+ T cell responses were reported to show substantial breadth.

As for this clone: Its specific antigen is unknown. Base qualities are missing; no much larger clone stands one base away.

TCRbeta CDR3 regions were sequenced with the immunoSEQ Assay. After extraction, genomic DNA underwent amplification by bias-controlled multiplex PCR, followed by high-throughput sequencing. The original methods were these. Collapsing and filtering of sequences were performed to quantify the absolute abundance of each unique TCRbeta CDR3 region. T cell fraction was estimated by normalizing TCRbeta template counts to usable DNA, which was measured by amplifying reference genes present in all nucleated cells. Repertoire TCRs were annotated as SARS-CoV-2-specific by exact matching of V gene, CDR3 amino acid sequence and J gene to a known reactive TCR set. The reference SARS-CoV-2 TCR set was obtained from MIRA and was filtered for enrichment in COVID-19-positive ImmuneCODE repertoires, whereby public or cross-reactive TCRs were removed. Drawing on the MIRA antigens, annotated TCRs were analysed further at the level of specific ORF or position within ORF. Breadth was defined as annotated unique rearrangements over total unique productive rearrangements; depth was the summed frequency of those rearrangements. Group comparisons of TCR breadth used two-sided Wilcoxon rank-sum tests. In TCRdb, the immuneACCESS table is reduced to in-frame sequences with V and J assigned. These tables do not hold every clone; where another copy was compared, an unresolved V gene accounts for under half, and the others remain unexplained. The DNA gave D and trimming, while V, J and clone size come from that table. The sample table holds approximately 420,000 clones, of which 85% to 90% were seen once. In total, the top ten clones hold approximately 4% of the sample.

CDR1 and CDR2, looked up from the germline V gene (reference sequence), are SEHNR and FQNEAQ. CDR3 length: 15 amino acids, cysteine to phenylalanine. The DNA shown is the 45-base CDR3, in frame from base 1. V is clipped by 1 base and J by 1 base, and the sequence between their germline boundaries is 11 bases long. Sample treatment or condition, as interpreted from the label and publication: about 20 received Ad26.COV2.S at low or high dose, single or two shots; about 5 received placebo; per-sample allocation not given. For vaccine and placebo recipients, the sequenced repertoires came from samples collected on day 63 after the first injection. Between 29 July and 7 August 2020, Cohort 1b enrolled about two dozen adults aged 18-55 years at one site in Boston, USA. As a vaccine, Ad26.COV2.S was a replication-incompetent adenovirus type 26 vector that expressed a prefusion-stabilized SARS-CoV-2 spike protein derived from the original Wuhan strain.

This chain is built from TRBV7-9 and TRBJ2-7; matching of 5 bases hints at TRBD2 as the D gene. The TCR originated in a person aged 18 to 65 who received the Ad26.COV2.S COVID-19 vaccine or a placebo. The material was peripheral blood, obtained in a trial of Ad26.COV2.S vaccine versus placebo. The DNA sequence follows: TGTGCCAGCAGCTTAGGGTACGGGAAATCCTACGAGCAGTACTTC. This translates into CASSLGYGKSYEQYF.